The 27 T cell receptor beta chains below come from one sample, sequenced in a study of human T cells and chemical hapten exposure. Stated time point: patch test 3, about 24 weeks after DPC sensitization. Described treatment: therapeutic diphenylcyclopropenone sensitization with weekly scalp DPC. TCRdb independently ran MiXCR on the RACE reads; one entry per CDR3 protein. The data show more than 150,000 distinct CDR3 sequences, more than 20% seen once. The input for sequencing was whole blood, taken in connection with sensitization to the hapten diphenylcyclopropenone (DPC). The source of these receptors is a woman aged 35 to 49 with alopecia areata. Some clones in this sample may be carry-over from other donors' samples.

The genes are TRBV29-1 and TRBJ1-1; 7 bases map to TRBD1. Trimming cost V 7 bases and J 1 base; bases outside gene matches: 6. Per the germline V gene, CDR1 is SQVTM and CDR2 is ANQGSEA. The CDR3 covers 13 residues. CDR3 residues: CSGGGAGNTEAFF. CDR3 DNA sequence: TGCAGCGGAGGGGGCGCGGGGAACACTGAAGCTTTCTTT.

The CDR3 protein is CASSRTSGRTDTQYF. CDR3 in DNA: TGTGCCAGCAGCAGGACTAGCGGGAGAACAGATACGCAGTATTTT. The chain joins TRBV7-8 to TRBJ2-3; 13 bases line up with TRBD2. The germline gives CDR1 SGHVS, CDR2 FQNEAQ. This CDR3 is 15 amino acids long. V was pared by 5 bases and J by 3 bases, with 2 bases of the junction left unmatched.

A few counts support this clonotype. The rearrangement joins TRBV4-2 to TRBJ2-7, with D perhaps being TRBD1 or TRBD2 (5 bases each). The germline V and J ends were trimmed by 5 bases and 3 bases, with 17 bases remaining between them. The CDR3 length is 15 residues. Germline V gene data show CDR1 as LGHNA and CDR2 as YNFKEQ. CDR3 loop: CASSARNIGGYEQYF. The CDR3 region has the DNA TGTGCCAGCAGCGCCCGTAATATTGGGGGCTACGAGCAGTACTTC.

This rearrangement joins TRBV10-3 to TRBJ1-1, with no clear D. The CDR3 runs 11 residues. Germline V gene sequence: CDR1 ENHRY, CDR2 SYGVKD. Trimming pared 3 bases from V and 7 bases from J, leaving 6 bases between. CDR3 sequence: CAISEALEAFF. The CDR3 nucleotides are TGTGCCATCAGTGAAGCTCTTGAAGCTTTCTTT.

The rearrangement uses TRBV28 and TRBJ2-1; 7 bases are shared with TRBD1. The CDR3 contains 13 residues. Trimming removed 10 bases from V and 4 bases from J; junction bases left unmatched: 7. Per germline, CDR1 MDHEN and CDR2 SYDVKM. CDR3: CATHRDRYNEQFF. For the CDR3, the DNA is TGTGCCACCCACCGGGACAGATACAATGAGCAGTTCTTC.

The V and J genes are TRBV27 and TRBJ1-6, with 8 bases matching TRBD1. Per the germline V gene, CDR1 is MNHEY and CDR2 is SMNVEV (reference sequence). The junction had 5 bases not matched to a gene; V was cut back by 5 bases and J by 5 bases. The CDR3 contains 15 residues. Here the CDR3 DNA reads TGTGCCAGCAGTCGCGGGGGACAGGATAATTCACCCCTCCACTTT. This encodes CASSRGGQDNSPLHF.

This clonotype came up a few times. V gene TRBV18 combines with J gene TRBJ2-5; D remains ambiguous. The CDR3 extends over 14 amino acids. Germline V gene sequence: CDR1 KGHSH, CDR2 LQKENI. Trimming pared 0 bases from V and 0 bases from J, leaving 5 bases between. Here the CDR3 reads CASSPPVYQETQYF. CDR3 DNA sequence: TGTGCCAGCTCACCACCGGTCTACCAAGAGACCCAGTACTTC.

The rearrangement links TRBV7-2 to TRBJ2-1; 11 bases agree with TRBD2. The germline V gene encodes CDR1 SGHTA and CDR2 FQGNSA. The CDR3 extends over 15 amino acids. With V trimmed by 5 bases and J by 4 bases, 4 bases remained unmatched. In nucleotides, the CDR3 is TGTGCCAGCAGCAGTAGCGGGAGGGATTACAATGAGCAGTTCTTC. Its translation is CASSSSGRDYNEQFF.

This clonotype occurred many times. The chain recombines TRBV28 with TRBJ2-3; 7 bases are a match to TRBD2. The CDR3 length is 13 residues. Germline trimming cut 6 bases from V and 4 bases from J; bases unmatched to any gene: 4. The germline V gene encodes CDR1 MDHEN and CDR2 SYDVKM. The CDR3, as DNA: TGTGCCAGCAGGCGGGAGATTGCAGATACGCAGTATTTT. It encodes CASRREIADTQYF.

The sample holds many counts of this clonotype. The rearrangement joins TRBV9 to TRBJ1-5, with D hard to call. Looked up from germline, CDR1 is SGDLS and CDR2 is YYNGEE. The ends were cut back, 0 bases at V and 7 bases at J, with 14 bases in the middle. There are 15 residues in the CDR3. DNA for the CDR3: TGTGCCAGCAGCGTAGGGGCCACCGACGGACAGCCCCAGCATTTT. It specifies CASSVGATDGQPQHF.

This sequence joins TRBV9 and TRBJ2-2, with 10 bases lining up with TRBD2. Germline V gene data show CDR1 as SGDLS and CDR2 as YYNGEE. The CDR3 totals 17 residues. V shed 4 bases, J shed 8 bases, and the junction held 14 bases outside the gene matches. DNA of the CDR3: TGTGCCAGCAGCCCTTATAGCGGGAGGCACGGAGGGGGGGAGCTGTTTTTT. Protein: CASSPYSGRHGGGELFF.

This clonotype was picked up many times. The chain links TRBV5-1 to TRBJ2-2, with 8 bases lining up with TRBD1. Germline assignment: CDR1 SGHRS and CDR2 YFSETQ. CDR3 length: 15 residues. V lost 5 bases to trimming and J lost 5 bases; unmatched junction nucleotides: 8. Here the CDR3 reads CASSFDRGGTGELFF. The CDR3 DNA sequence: TGCGCCAGCAGTTTCGACAGGGGAGGTACCGGGGAGCTGTTTTTT.

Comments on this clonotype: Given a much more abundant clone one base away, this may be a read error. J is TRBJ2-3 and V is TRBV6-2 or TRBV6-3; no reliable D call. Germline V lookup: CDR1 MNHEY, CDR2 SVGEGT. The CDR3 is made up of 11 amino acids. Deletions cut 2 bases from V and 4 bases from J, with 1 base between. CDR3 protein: CASSYPDTQYF. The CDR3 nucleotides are TGTGCCAGCAGTTACCCAGATACGCAGTATTTT.

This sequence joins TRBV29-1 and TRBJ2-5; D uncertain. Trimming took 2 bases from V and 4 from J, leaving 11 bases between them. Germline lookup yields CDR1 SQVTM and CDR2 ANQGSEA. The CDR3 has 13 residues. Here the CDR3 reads CSVEREVRETQYF. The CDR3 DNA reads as TGCAGCGTTGAACGTGAGGTTCGAGAGACCCAGTACTTC.

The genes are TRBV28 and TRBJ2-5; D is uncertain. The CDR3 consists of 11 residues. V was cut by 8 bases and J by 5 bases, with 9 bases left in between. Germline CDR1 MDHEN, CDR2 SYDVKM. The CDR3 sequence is CASSSRETQYF. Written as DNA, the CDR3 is TGTGCCAGCTCCTCTCGCGAGACCCAGTACTTC.

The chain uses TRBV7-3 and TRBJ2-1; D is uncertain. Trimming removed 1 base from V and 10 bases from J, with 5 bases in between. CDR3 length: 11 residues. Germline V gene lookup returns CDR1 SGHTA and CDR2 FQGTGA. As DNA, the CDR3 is TGTGCCAGCAGCTTAAGTGGGGAGCAGTTCTTC. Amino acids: CASSLSGEQFF.

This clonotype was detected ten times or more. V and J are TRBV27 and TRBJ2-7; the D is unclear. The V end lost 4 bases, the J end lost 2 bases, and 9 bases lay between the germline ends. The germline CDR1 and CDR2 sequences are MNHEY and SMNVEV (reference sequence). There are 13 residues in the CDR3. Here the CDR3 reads CASSSDGPYEQYF. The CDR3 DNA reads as TGTGCCAGCAGTTCCGACGGTCCCTACGAGCAGTACTTC.

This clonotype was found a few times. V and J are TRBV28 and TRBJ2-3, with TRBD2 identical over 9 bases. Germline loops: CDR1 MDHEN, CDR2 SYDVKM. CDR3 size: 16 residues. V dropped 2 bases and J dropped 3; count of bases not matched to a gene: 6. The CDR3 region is CASSLAVSGRTDTQYF. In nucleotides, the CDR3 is TGTGCCAGCAGTTTAGCGGTTAGCGGGAGAACAGATACGCAGTATTTT.

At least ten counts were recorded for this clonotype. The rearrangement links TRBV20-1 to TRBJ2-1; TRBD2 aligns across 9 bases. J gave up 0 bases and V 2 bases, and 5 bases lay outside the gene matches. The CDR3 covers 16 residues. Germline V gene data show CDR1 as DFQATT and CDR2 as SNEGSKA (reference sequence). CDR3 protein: CSARPSGRSSYNEQFF. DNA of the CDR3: TGCAGTGCTAGACCCAGCGGGAGGAGCTCCTACAATGAGCAGTTCTTC.

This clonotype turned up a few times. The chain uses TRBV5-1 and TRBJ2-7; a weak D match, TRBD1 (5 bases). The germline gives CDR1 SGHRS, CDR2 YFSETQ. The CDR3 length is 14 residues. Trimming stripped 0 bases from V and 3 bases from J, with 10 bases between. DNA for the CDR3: TGCGCCAGCAGCTTGGTCCAGGGCGGCTACGAGCAGTACTTC. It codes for CASSLVQGGYEQYF.

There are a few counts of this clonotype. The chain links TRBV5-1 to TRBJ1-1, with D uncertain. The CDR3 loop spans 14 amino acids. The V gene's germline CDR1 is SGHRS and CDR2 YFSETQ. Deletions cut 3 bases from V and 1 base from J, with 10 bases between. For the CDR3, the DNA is TGCGCCAGCAGCTCTTCGGCCAAGAACACTGAAGCTTTCTTT. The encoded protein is CASSSSAKNTEAFF.

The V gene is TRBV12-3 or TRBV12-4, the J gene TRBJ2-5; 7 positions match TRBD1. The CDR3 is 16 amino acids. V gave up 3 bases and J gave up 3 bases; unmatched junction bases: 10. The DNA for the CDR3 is TGTGCCAGCAGTTTCATCCCCGGGACAGAGGAAGAGACCCAGTACTTC. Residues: CASSFIPGTEEETQYF.

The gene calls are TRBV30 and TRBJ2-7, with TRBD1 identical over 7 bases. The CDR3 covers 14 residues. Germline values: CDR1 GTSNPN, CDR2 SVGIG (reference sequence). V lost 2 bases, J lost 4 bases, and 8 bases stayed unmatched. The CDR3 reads CAWSSGLQGYEQYF. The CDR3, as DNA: TGTGCCTGGAGTTCCGGGCTACAGGGGTACGAGCAGTACTTC. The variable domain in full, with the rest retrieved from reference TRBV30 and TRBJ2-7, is SQTIHQWPATLVQPVGSPLSLECTVEGTSNPNLYWYRQAAGRGLQLLFYSVGIGQISSEVPQNLSASRPQDRQFILSSKKLLLSDSGFYLCAWSSGLQGYEQYFGPGTRLTVT.

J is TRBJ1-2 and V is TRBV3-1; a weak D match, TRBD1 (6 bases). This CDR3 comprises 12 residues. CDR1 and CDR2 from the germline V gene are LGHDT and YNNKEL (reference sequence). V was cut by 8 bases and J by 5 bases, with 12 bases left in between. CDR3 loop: CASGYQGYGYTF. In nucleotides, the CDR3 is TGTGCCAGCGGTTATCAGGGGTATGGCTACACCTTC.

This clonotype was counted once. The CDR3 DNA follows: TGTGCCAGCAGTTCTACTCATCGGCGAAACAATGAGCAGTTCTTC. It specifies CASSSTHRRNNEQFF. V is TRBV7-2 and J is TRBJ2-1; D uncertain. The germline V and J ends were trimmed by 6 bases and 5 bases, with 17 bases remaining between them. Germline V gene data show CDR1 as SGHTA and CDR2 as FQGNSA. This CDR3 is 15 amino acids long.

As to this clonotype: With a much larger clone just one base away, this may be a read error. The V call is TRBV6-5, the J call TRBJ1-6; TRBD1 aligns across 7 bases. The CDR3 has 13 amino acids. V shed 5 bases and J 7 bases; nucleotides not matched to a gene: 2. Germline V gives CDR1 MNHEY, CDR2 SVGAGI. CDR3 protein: CASSRDSNSPLHF. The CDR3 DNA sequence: TGTGCCAGCAGTCGGGACAGCAATTCACCCCTCCACTTT.

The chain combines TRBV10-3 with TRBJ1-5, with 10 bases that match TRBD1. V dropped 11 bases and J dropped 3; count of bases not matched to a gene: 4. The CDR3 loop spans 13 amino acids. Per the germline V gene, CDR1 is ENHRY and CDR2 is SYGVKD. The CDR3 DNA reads TGTGCCGTGGGACAGGGGATCAATCAGCCCCAGCATTTT. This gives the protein CAVGQGINQPQHF.